A selection of T cell receptor beta chains follows, all from one sample in a study of T cell responses to AZD1222 COVID-19 vaccine. Only in-frame clones appear in the TCRdb table, and some are missing; sequencing was by immunoSEQ multiplex PCR. The sample holds 65,000 to 80,000 clones, 90% to 95% seen once. The specimen was peripheral blood, collected on day 0 of MenACWY control vaccination. These receptors were collected from an adult in good health. Each CDR3 is given with its conserved first and last residue. The order of the fields is V gene, J gene, clone size, D gene, CDR3 DNA, CDR3 protein. D genes are given only for firm matches. Rows give clone size only sometimes, using once, few, many, or a class for an expanded clone.

>TRBV6-1|TRBJ2-7|.|.
TGTGCCAGCAGTGAAGCGGACAGAGACTACGAGCAGTACTTC
CASSEADRDYEQYF
>TRBV6-5|TRBJ2-1|.|.
TGTGCCAGCAGCTTACGGGGGGAGCAGTTCTTC
CASSLRGEQFF
>TRBV7-8|TRBJ1-5|.|.
TGTGCCAGCAGCCCCGGACGGGGCAATAGCAATCAGCCCCAGCATTTT
CASSPGRGNSNQPQHF
>TRBV6-1|TRBJ1-5|many|.
TGTGCCAGCAGTGAAGTGCCCGTGAATCAGCCCCAGCATTTT
CASSEVPVNQPQHF
>TRBV4-3|TRBJ2-2|.|.
TGCGCCAGCAGCCAAGATGAGGGTTGGTCCGGGGAGCTGTTTTTT
CASSQDEGWSGELFF
>TRBV28|TRBJ2-5|once|.
TGTGCCAGCAGTCGGATCTCTGGGCAAGAGACCCAGTACTTC
CASSRISGQETQYF
>TRBV7-8|TRBJ1-6|.|.
TGTGCCAGCAGCGTAGACAATGCAGGGGATTCACCCCTCCACTTT
CASSVDNAGDSPLHF
>TRBV28|TRBJ2-5|.|.
TGTGCCAGCAGTATACCAGTGGCGGAAGAGACCCAGTACTTC
CASSIPVAEETQYF
>TRBV5-6|TRBJ1-5|.|.
TGTGCCAGCAGCTTGTGGGGATATAGCAATCAGCCCCAGCATTTT
CASSLWGYSNQPQHF
>TRBV28|TRBJ1-6|.|.
TGTGCCAGCAGTTTATTTCGGGGGGGCGAGTCACCCCTCCACTTT
CASSLFRGGESPLHF
>TRBV15|TRBJ2-7|.|.
TGTGCCACCAGCAAAAGGACAGCGAGCTCCTACGAGCAGTACTTC
CATSKRTASSYEQYF
>TRBV19|TRBJ1-1|.|.
TGTGCCAGTAGTATACTGGGGGAGTACACTGAAGCTTTCTTT
CASSILGEYTEAFF
>TRBV5-1|TRBJ2-5|.|TRBD1
TGCGCCAGCAGCTTGGCTGGGACAGTTGGGGAGACCCAGTACTTC
CASSLAGTVGETQYF
>TRBV6-2/TRBV6-3|TRBJ2-3|.|.
TGTGCCAGCAGTTACGAGACTACTGCCGTGGATACGCAGTATTTT
CASSYETTAVDTQYF
>TRBV5-6|TRBJ2-5|few|.
TGTGCCAGCAGCCTAGGGACTCAGCTGTACCAAGAGACCCAGTACTTC
CASSLGTQLYQETQYF
>TRBV7-2|TRBJ2-1|.|.
TGTGCCAGCAGCAGAACCCAAGGGTATGAGCAGTTCTTC
CASSRTQGYEQFF
>TRBV6-1|TRBJ1-1|.|.
TGTGCCAGCAGTGAAGCAGGTCGGGGCACTGAAGCTTTCTTT
CASSEAGRGTEAFF
>TRBV2|TRBJ2-1|.|TRBD2
TGTGCCAGCAGTGAAGCTTCTAGCGGGGCCTACAATGAGCAGTTCTTC
CASSEASSGAYNEQFF
>TRBV7-2|TRBJ1-5|.|.
TGTGCCAGCAGCACAGCTACAGGGTTAAATCAGCCCCAGCATTTT
CASSTATGLNQPQHF
>TRBV11-2|TRBJ1-3|.|TRBD1
TGTGCCAGCAGTCTCAGGGGGCTCTCTGGAAACACCATATATTTT
CASSLRGLSGNTIYF
>TRBV5-1|TRBJ2-3|few|TRBD2
TGCGCCAGCAGCACTTCTAGCGGGGGTACAGATACGCAGTATTTT
CASSTSSGGTDTQYF
>TRBV9|TRBJ2-5|.|TRBD2
TGTGCCAGCAGCGCAAGGGGGGACACTAGCGGCCAAGAGACCCAGTACTTC
CASSARGDTSGQETQYF
>TRBV5-6|TRBJ1-2|.|.
TGTGCCAGCAGCCATGGAGGCGGGGTGGTAGGCTATGGCTACACCTTC
CASSHGGGVVGYGYTF
>TRBV19|TRBJ1-6|.|.
TGTGCCAGTAGATGGACAGCGGATAATTCACCCCTCCACTTT
CASRWTADNSPLHF
>TRBV18|TRBJ2-5|.|TRBD2
TGTGCCAGCTCACCGGGGACTAGCGGGTTCTGGCAGGAGACCCAGTACTTC
CASSPGTSGFWQETQYF
>TRBV3-1/TRBV3-2|TRBJ2-6|.|.
TGTGCCAGCAGCCCTGCGGTTCTGGCAGCGGCCAACGTCCTGACTTTC
CASSPAVLAAANVLTF
>TRBV2|TRBJ1-4|.|.
TGTGCCAGCGGGCCCTTACTTAATGAAAAACTGTTTTTT
CASGPLLNEKLFF
>TRBV28|TRBJ2-7|.|.
TGTGCCAGCAGCCCCCGGCCCCTCTACGAGCAGTACTTC
CASSPRPLYEQYF
>TRBV7-8|TRBJ1-1|.|.
TGTGCCAGCAGCTTAGCATGGGACACTGAAGCTTTCTTT
CASSLAWDTEAFF
>TRBV28|TRBJ1-1|.|TRBD1
TGTGCCAGCAGAAGGGGGCAGAATGGGGCTGAAGCTTTCTTT
CASRRGQNGAEAFF
>TRBV29-1|TRBJ1-1|.|.
TGCAGCGTAGCGGAGGGAGGGACTGAAGCTTTCTTT
CSVAEGGTEAFF
>TRBV11-1|TRBJ2-1|.|TRBD2
TGTGCCAGCAGCTTACTTAGCGGGAGTGGGAATGAGCAGTTCTTC
CASSLLSGSGNEQFF
>TRBV7-8|TRBJ1-1|.|.
TGTGCCAGCAGCACCTTGGGGTTTGGGAACACTGAAGCTTTCTTT
CASSTLGFGNTEAFF
>TRBV12-3/TRBV12-4|TRBJ1-5|.|.
TGTGCCAGCAGCCAAGGTTCGAATCAGCCCCAGCATTTT
CASSQGSNQPQHF
>TRBV5-1|TRBJ1-1|.|.
TGCGCCAGCAGGAGTATAGGGGTTGCTGAAGCTTTCTTT
CASRSIGVAEAFF
>TRBV9|TRBJ1-1|.|.
TGTGCCAGCAGCGTAGAGGGTTTCACTGAAGCTTTCTTT
CASSVEGFTEAFF
>TRBV7-2|TRBJ2-5|.|.
TGTGCCAGCAGCTCAGGACAGATCCAAGAGACCCAGTACTTC
CASSSGQIQETQYF
>TRBV20-1|TRBJ2-1|.|.
TGCAGTGCCCACGGGGGTGAGCAGTTCTTC
CSAHGGEQFF
>TRBV6-2/TRBV6-3|TRBJ2-1|.|TRBD2
TGTGCCAGCAGCTTCGACCTAGGGACTAGCGGGATTGCCAATGAGCAGTTCTTC
CASSFDLGTSGIANEQFF
>TRBV5-1|TRBJ2-2|once|.
TGCGCCAGCAGCTTGGGACTTAACACCGGGGAGCTGTTTTTT
CASSLGLNTGELFF
>TRBV28|TRBJ1-2|.|.
TGTGCCAGCAGTCAACAGTTAACTTATGGCTACACCTTC
CASSQQLTYGYTF
>TRBV20-1|TRBJ2-7|.|.
TGCAGTGCTAGTTTTATGGGACTGGACTACGAGCAGTACTTC
CSASFMGLDYEQYF
>TRBV18|TRBJ1-2|.|.
TGTGCCAGCTCACCACAGGGCAGGGAGTATGGCTACACCTTC
CASSPQGREYGYTF
>TRBV18|TRBJ2-5|once|.
TGTGCCAGCTCATCGACAGGTGGCCAAGAGACCCAGTACTTC
CASSSTGGQETQYF
>TRBV6-5|TRBJ2-3|.|TRBD2
TGTGCCAGCAGTTACGGAGGACTAGGGACAGATACGCAGTATTTT
CASSYGGLGTDTQYF
>TRBV7-2|TRBJ2-7|.|.
TGTGCCAGCAGCCCCGGGTCGACCTACGAGCAGTACTTC
CASSPGSTYEQYF
>TRBV9|TRBJ2-7|.|TRBD2
TGTGCCAGCAGCGTAGGGGCGGGAGAGATCTACGAGCAGTACTTC
CASSVGAGEIYEQYF
>TRBV2|TRBJ1-4|.|.
TGTGCCAGCAGTGCCAGGATAATGGGTGAAAAACTGTTTTTT
CASSARIMGEKLFF
>TRBV13|TRBJ2-1|.|TRBD2
TGTGCCAGCAGTTTAATGGCCCCACTAGCGAGCTCCTACAATGAGCAGTTCTTC
CASSLMAPLASSYNEQFF
>TRBV19|TRBJ2-5|once|.
TGTGCCAGTAGTATCTCGGACAGACAAGAGACCCAGTACTTC
CASSISDRQETQYF
>TRBV29-1|TRBJ1-5|.|.
TGCAGCGTCCGACAGGCTAATCAGCCCCAGCATTTT
CSVRQANQPQHF
>TRBV11-2|TRBJ2-2|.|.
TGTGCCAGCAGCTTATCGGCCGGGGAGCTGTTTTTT
CASSLSAGELFF
>TRBV7-8|TRBJ1-1|.|.
TGTGCCAGCAGCTCCATTAGGACCTCAGAAGAAGCTTTCTTT
CASSSIRTSEEAFF
>TRBV18|TRBJ2-1|once|.
TGTGCCAGCTCACCAGAGGGCCAGGGTGTTGTCAATGAGCAGTTCTTC
CASSPEGQGVVNEQFF
>TRBV6-5|TRBJ1-4|.|.
TGTGCCAGCCGAAGGGGCCCCAGCGGTGAAAAACTGTTTTTT
CASRRGPSGEKLFF
>TRBV7-9|TRBJ2-5|.|.
TGTGCCAGCAGCCACTCCGGCGAGGGTTCAGCGGACTTC
CASSHSGEGSADF
>TRBV5-6|TRBJ1-5|.|TRBD1
TGTGCCAGCAGCTGGGGGACAGGGGACCAGCCCCAGCATTTT
CASSWGTGDQPQHF
>TRBV19|TRBJ1-2|.|.
TGTGCCAGTAGCGCCACCACCGCAGGGGTCTATGGCTACACCTTC
CASSATTAGVYGYTF
>TRBV28|TRBJ1-5|.|TRBD1
TGTGCCAGCAGTCCCACAGGGGCTCAGCCCCAGCATTTT
CASSPTGAQPQHF